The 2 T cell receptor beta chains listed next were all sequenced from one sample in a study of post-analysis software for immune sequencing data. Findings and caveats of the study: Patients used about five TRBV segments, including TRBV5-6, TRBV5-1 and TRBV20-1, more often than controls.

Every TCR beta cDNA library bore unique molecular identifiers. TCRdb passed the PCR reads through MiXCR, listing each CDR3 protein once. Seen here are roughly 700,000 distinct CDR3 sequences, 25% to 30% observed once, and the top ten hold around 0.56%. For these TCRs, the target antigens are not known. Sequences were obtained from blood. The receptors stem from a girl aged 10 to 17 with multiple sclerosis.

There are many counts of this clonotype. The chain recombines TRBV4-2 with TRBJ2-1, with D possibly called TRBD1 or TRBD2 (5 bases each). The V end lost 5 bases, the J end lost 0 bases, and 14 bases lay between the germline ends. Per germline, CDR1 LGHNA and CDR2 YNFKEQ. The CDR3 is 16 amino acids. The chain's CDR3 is CASSLLGASSYNEQFF. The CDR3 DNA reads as TGTGCCAGCAGCTTACTAGGGGCAAGCTCCTACAATGAGCAGTTCTTC.

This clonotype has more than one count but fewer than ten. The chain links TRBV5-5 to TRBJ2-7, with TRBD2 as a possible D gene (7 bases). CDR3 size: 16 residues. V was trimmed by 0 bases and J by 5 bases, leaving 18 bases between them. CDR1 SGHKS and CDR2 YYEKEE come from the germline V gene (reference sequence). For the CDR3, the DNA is TGTGCCAGCAGCTTGGCCATACGGGGGGCCGGAAACGAGCAGTACTTC. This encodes CASSLAIRGAGNEQYF.